This T cell receptor (beta chain) was profiled in a study of cytotoxic CD8 clonotypes in ibrutinib-treated CLL. The wider study: Within the patient group, 11 were relapsed/refractory and approximately 16 treatment-naive, and 17 to 18 were IGHV unmutated.

This clone turned up a few times. Antigen unknown. Points from the study as a whole: Against age-matched healthy donors, baseline clonality ran higher and tracked circulating CD8+ T-cell counts.

The authors obtained around 1.8 micrograms of genomic DNA from cryopreserved PBMCs for TCR beta libraries. Assay: immunoSEQ multiplex PCR; the TCRdb copy retains only in-frame clones and omits some. Among roughly 180,000 clones listed, around three quarters were seen once. This receptor was identified in a human donor with chronic lymphocytic leukemia. The source was PBMCs, collected after 24 months of ibrutinib treatment.

As DNA, the CDR3 is TGTGCCAGCAGCCAGGGGCTAGCAGACAATGAGCAGTTCTTC. Translated: CASSQGLADNEQFF. This sequence joins TRBV4-2 and TRBJ2-1; D assignment may be TRBD1 or TRBD2 (5 bases each). This CDR3 is 14 amino acids long. The V gene lost 3 bases and the J gene lost 5 bases, with 11 bases spanning the gap. Germline V gene lookup returns CDR1 LGHNA and CDR2 YNFKEQ.